This T cell receptor beta chain was captured in a study of metastatic and nonmetastatic thyroid tumors. General observations from the study: Within blood and tumor, benign nodules reportedly had significantly lower TCR beta diversity than malignant thyroid tumors did.

TCRdb re-called the PCR reads with MiXCR. This sample has tens of thousands of clones, with 9.5% to 13% found just once. This clone was detected a few times. As yet, its antigen is unknown. A junction end diverges from the germline sequence, so it may reflect a read error. Prior to thyroid surgery, none of the patients had received any treatment. This receptor was obtained from a male donor with papillary thyroid cancer or a benign thyroid nodule (not recorded which). Some clones in this sample may be carry-over from other donors' samples. Sequencing was done on a sample of blood.

The CDR3 bases are TGTGCCAGCAGTTCTAGCGGTACCTACGGGCAGTACTTC. Residues: CASSSSGTYGQYF. The chain employs TRBV12-3 or TRBV12-4 and TRBJ2-7, with TRBD2 matching over 7 bases. The CDR3 covers 13 residues.